These 31 T cell receptor beta chains came from one sample sequenced in a study of blood T cell repertoires in COVID-19. Sequencing was performed with immunoSEQ multiplex PCR; in TCRdb, only in-frame clones are kept and a portion is missing. The sample lists 150,000 to 200,000 clones, 82% occurring once. Specimen: peripheral blood. These receptor sequences come from a woman between 70 and 85 years old with acute or convalescent COVID-19.

This clone was seen a single time. The genes are TRBV5-1 and TRBJ1-1, with D possibly being TRBD1 (5 bases). Germline CDR1 is SGHRS and CDR2 is YFSETQ. This CDR3 spans 13 amino acids. V lost 0 bases and J 3 bases, leaving 6 bases between the germline ends. The chain's CDR3 is CASSLETDTEAFF. As DNA, the CDR3 is TGCGCCAGCAGCTTGGAGACAGACACTGAAGCTTTCTTT.

The sample holds one count of this clone. The chain combines TRBV5-4 with TRBJ2-7, with a weak D call TRBD2 (7 bases). Trimming removed 1 base at V and 2 bases at J, with 10 bases between. Germline V CDR1 and CDR2: SGHNT, YYREEE (reference sequence). This CDR3 is built from 14 residues. This CDR3 is CASSLSGTTYEQYF. CDR3 nucleotides: TGTGCCAGCAGCTTGAGCGGGACAACCTACGAGCAGTACTTC.

The CDR3 is CASSQVVRASGANVLTF. The CDR3 region has the DNA TGTGCCAGCAGCCAAGTAGTCCGAGCCTCTGGGGCCAACGTCCTGACTTTC. The chain has TRBV3-1 (or the pseudogene TRBV3-2) and TRBJ2-6, with no clear D. This CDR3 contains 17 residues. V was trimmed by 1 base and J by 0 bases, leaving 10 bases between them. Germline V CDR1 and CDR2: LGHDT, YNNKEL (reference sequence).

This chain uses TRBV28 with TRBJ2-6; D possibly corresponds to TRBD1 (5 bases). Germline values: CDR1 MDHEN, CDR2 SYDVKM. V shed 7 bases and J shed 0 bases, with 10 bases lying between them. This CDR3 contains 15 residues. The CDR3 is CASTTGHSGANVLTF. CDR3 in DNA: TGTGCCAGCACTACCGGACACTCTGGGGCCAACGTCCTGACTTTC.

This sequence joins TRBV7-9 and TRBJ2-3; TRBD2 matches at 8 bases. Germline-derived CDR1 and CDR2 are SEHNR and FQNEAQ (reference sequence). This CDR3 region has 16 residues. V trimming: 0 bases; J trimming: 2 bases; junction bases outside the gene matches: 4. CDR3 nucleotide sequence: TGTGCCAGCAGCTTAGCTGGCGGGAGGCCCACAGATACGCAGTATTTT. Amino acids: CASSLAGGRPTDTQYF.

The chain combines TRBV5-1 with TRBJ2-1; D not resolved. This CDR3 comprises 11 residues. Trimming shortened V by 2 bases and J by 9 bases, and 6 bases separated the two germline ends. Per germline, CDR1 SGHRS and CDR2 YFSETQ. CDR3 in DNA: TGCGCCAGCAGCTTAACGGGTGAGCAGTTCTTC. Amino acids: CASSLTGEQFF.

The chain links TRBV6-5 to TRBJ1-6; a possible D gene is TRBD1 (6 bases). The CDR3 sequence is 16 residues long. Per germline, CDR1 MNHEY and CDR2 SVGAGI. V dropped 0 bases and J dropped 7 bases, with 13 bases sitting between them. The CDR3 loop reads CASSYSFLQGNSPLHF. As DNA, the CDR3 is TGTGCCAGCAGTTACTCGTTTCTGCAGGGGAATTCACCCCTCCACTTT.

V and J are TRBV7-8 and TRBJ2-3, with 9 bases matching TRBD2. Trimming took 9 bases from V and 3 from J; bases not matched to a gene: 10. In germline, CDR1 is SGHVS, CDR2 FQNEAQ. This CDR3 has 15 residues. In DNA, the CDR3 is TGTGCCAGTGGGCGGGAGGGCCTAGGAACAGATACGCAGTATTTT. Its translation: CASGREGLGTDTQYF.

The chain carries TRBV6-6 and TRBJ2-2; TRBD2 is a possible D gene (6 bases). V shed 10 bases and J shed 3 bases, with 18 bases lying between them. The CDR3 has 15 amino acids. Per the germline V gene, CDR1 is MNHNY and CDR2 is SVGAGI (reference sequence). The CDR3 sequence is CATYRGFGDTGELFF. For the CDR3, the DNA is TGTGCCACTTACCGGGGGTTCGGCGACACCGGGGAGCTGTTTTTT.

The CDR3 sequence: CASSLILASYNEQFF. The CDR3 DNA follows: TGCGCCAGCAGCTTGATCCTAGCCTCCTACAATGAGCAGTTCTTC. The chain combines TRBV5-1 with TRBJ2-1, with TRBD2 as a possible D gene (5 bases). This CDR3 is built from 15 residues. V lost 1 base to trimming and J lost 0 bases, with 8 bases between them. Germline V CDR1 and CDR2: SGHRS, YFSETQ.

The chain has TRBV4-2 and TRBJ1-5, with TRBD1 identical over 8 bases. Losses at the gene ends were 3 bases for V and 9 bases for J; bases not matched to a gene: 19. From germline, CDR1 is LGHNA and CDR2 YNFKEQ. The CDR3 spans 18 residues. The CDR3 DNA follows: TGTGCCAGCAGCCATCTTGGACAGGGTTACGGGTCCGAATGGCCCCAGCATTTT. Protein sequence: CASSHLGQGYGSEWPQHF.

This clone appeared once. In nucleotides, the CDR3 is TGTGCCAGCAGCGTAGCCCAGGGGGCCGAAAAACTGTTTTTT. Encoded protein: CASSVAQGAEKLFF. The chain couples TRBV9 to TRBJ1-4, with TRBD1 matching 8 bases. J was trimmed by 8 bases and V by 0 bases; bases with no gene match: 3. CDR3 size: 14 residues. Germline lookup yields CDR1 SGDLS and CDR2 YYNGEE.

This chain connects TRBV5-1 to TRBJ1-1; D may be TRBD1 (5 bases). The germline V gene has CDR1 SGHRS and CDR2 YFSETQ. The CDR3 has 14 amino acids. The germline V and J ends were trimmed by 3 bases and 4 bases, with 13 bases remaining between them. Here the CDR3 reads CASSSEGVVTEAFF. DNA of the CDR3: TGCGCCAGCAGCTCTGAAGGGGTGGTCACTGAAGCTTTCTTT. The full variable domain, with the rest looked up from reference TRBV5-1 and TRBJ1-1, is KAGVTQTPRYLIKTRGQQVTLSCSPISGHRSVSWYQQTPGQGLQFLFEYFSETQRNKGNFPGRFSGRQFSNSRSEMNVSTLELGDSALYLCASSSEGVVTEAFFGQGTRLTVV.

The rearrangement links TRBV18 to TRBJ1-1, with TRBD1 matching over 7 bases. V was pared by 1 base and J by 3 bases, with 8 bases of the junction left unmatched. The germline gives CDR1 KGHSH, CDR2 LQKENI. This CDR3 spans 16 amino acids. The CDR3 region is CASSPRRGRSDTEAFF. The CDR3 bases are TGTGCCAGCTCACCACGGAGGGGGCGTTCAGACACTGAAGCTTTCTTT.

J is TRBJ2-7 and V is TRBV3-1 (or the pseudogene TRBV3-2), with a tentative D call TRBD1 (6 bases). CDR1 and CDR2 from the germline V gene are LGHDT and YNNKEL (reference sequence). The CDR3 runs 15 residues. Trimming shortened V by 6 bases and J by 3 bases, and 18 bases separated the two germline ends. The CDR3 DNA reads as TGTGCCAGCAGAAAGTTTGGAAACAGGGACTACGAGCAGTACTTC. Protein product: CASRKFGNRDYEQYF.

This clone has a handful of counts. The chain links TRBV7-2 to TRBJ1-2; D is perhaps TRBD1 (5 bases). The CDR3 has 14 amino acids. CDR1 is SGHTA and CDR2 is FQGNSA in the germline V gene. Trimming stripped 7 bases from V and 7 bases from J, with 19 bases between. CDR3 in amino acids: CASITGGQGGGYTF. The CDR3 coding sequence is TGTGCCAGCATAACCGGAGGGCAGGGAGGTGGCTACACCTTC.

V usage is TRBV20-1 and J usage is TRBJ1-5, with 10 bases identical to TRBD1. Germline CDR1 DFQATT, CDR2 SNEGSKA (reference sequence). V was pared by 3 bases and J by 6 bases, with 5 bases of the junction left unmatched. The CDR3 runs to 14 residues. CDR3 sequence (DNA): TGCAGTGCTAGTCGGACAGGGGGGGGTCAGCCCCAGCATTTT. It encodes CSASRTGGGQPQHF.

The gene calls are TRBV7-8 and TRBJ2-3; D gene ambiguous. This CDR3 has 13 residues. The germline V and J ends were trimmed by 6 bases and 6 bases, with 13 bases remaining between them. Per germline, CDR1 SGHVS and CDR2 FQNEAQ. The CDR3 DNA follows: TGTGCCAGCAGACGTGTGAGTACGGATACGCAGTATTTT. Translated, it gives CASRRVSTDTQYF.

This clone was counted between two and nine times. The chain links TRBV5-1 to TRBJ2-3, with D possibly being TRBD2 (6 bases). With 0 bases removed from V and 6 bases from J, the gap between germline ends came to 14 bases. The CDR3 has 15 amino acids. CDR1 SGHRS and CDR2 YFSETQ come from the germline V gene. The CDR3 spells CASSLVGGWSDTQYF. The CDR3 DNA follows: TGCGCCAGCAGCTTGGTTGGAGGGTGGTCGGATACGCAGTATTTT.

This clone was seen only once. The chain has TRBV6-5 and TRBJ1-5; no reliable D call. CDR3 size: 14 residues. The germline V gene has CDR1 MNHEY and CDR2 SVGAGI. V gave up 8 bases and J gave up 0 bases, with 11 bases separating them. CDR3 protein: CASGSRYSNQPQHF. CDR3 bases: TGTGCCAGCGGGTCGAGGTATAGCAATCAGCCCCAGCATTTT.

This chain uses TRBV19 with TRBJ1-4; TRBD1 agrees at 8 bases. The CDR3 is made up of 14 amino acids. With V trimmed by 6 bases and J by 8 bases, 8 bases remained unmatched. Germline-derived CDR1 and CDR2 are LNHDA and SQIVND (reference sequence). DNA for the CDR3: TGTGCCAGTAGCCCCAGGGGGCAAGACGAAAAACTGTTTTTT. Translated: CASSPRGQDEKLFF.

The chain uses TRBV5-6 and TRBJ1-2, with TRBD1 matching over 7 bases. After removal of 3 bases from V and 8 bases from J, the junction contained 13 bases not matched to a gene. Germline-derived CDR1 and CDR2 are SGHDT and YYEEEE. This CDR3 has 15 amino acids. As DNA, the CDR3 is TGTGCCAGCAGCTCAAGCCGCCCACGGACAGGCGGCTACACCTTC. Its protein product is CASSSSRPRTGGYTF.

This chain connects TRBV7-2 to TRBJ2-5, with TRBD2 as a possible D gene (5 bases). V was shortened by 5 bases and J by 5 bases, with 12 bases between the two germline ends. This CDR3 comprises 13 residues. The germline CDR1 and CDR2 sequences are SGHTA and FQGNSA. The CDR3, as DNA: TGTGCCAGCAGCCCGACAAGAGGGGAGACCCAGTACTTC. The encoded protein is CASSPTRGETQYF.

The rearrangement joins TRBV10-2 to TRBJ1-1; 8 bases are a match to TRBD1. After removal of 7 bases from V and 6 bases from J, the junction contained 7 bases not matched to a gene. The CDR3 has 13 residues. Germline values: CDR1 WSHSY, CDR2 SAAADI. Here the CDR3 reads CASTGQGGSEAFF. In DNA form, the CDR3 reads TGCGCCAGCACCGGACAGGGAGGGTCTGAAGCTTTCTTT.

The chain uses TRBV19 and TRBJ2-5, with 12 bases lining up with TRBD2. V lost 8 bases, J lost 3 bases, and 1 base stayed unmatched. CDR1 LNHDA and CDR2 SQIVND come from the germline V gene (reference sequence). The CDR3 covers 13 residues. DNA of the CDR3: TGTGCCAGTTCTAGCGGGGGGGAAGAGACCCAGTACTTC. Amino acid sequence: CASSSGGEETQYF.

The chain couples TRBV9 to TRBJ1-2, with 7 nucleotides matching TRBD1. The CDR3 consists of 13 residues. Germline V CDR1 and CDR2: SGDLS, YYNGEE. Losses at the gene ends were 8 bases for V and 4 bases for J; bases not matched to a gene: 8. DNA of the CDR3: TGTGCCAGTAACCGGGACAGCGTCTATGGCTACACCTTC. It yields the protein CASNRDSVYGYTF.

The genes are TRBV14 and TRBJ2-7; possible D gene TRBD2, 6 bases. The CDR3 totals 15 residues. Per germline, CDR1 SGHDN and CDR2 FVKESK. V was shortened by 4 bases and J by 0 bases, with 13 bases between the two germline ends. In DNA form, the CDR3 reads TGTGCCAGCAGCCCCCCGGGGGTCCGCTCCTACGAGCAGTACTTC. Encoded protein: CASSPPGVRSYEQYF.

The chain carries TRBV5-6 and TRBJ1-2; TRBD1 agrees at 8 bases. The CDR3 consists of 15 residues. From germline, CDR1 is SGHDT and CDR2 YYEEEE. Germline trimming cut 0 bases from V and 4 bases from J; bases unmatched to any gene: 5. Here the CDR3 reads CASSLGTGKGYGYTF. The CDR3 DNA reads TGTGCCAGCAGCTTGGGGACAGGGAAGGGCTATGGCTACACCTTC.

V is TRBV5-1 and J is TRBJ2-3, with 9 positions matching TRBD2. This CDR3 comprises 16 residues. Trimming at V came to 0 bases and at J to 2 bases, leaving 4 bases not matched to a gene. From germline, CDR1 is SGHRS and CDR2 YFSETQ. CDR3 DNA: TGCGCCAGCAGCTTGGGTAGCGGGGGATTCACAGATACGCAGTATTTT. Its translation: CASSLGSGGFTDTQYF.

For the CDR3, the DNA is TGCAGCGTCGATGGGGGCGGGAGCTACGAGCAGTACTTC. Encoded protein: CSVDGGGSYEQYF. The chain couples TRBV29-1 to TRBJ2-7, with D possibly matching TRBD2 (7 bases). Germline V gives CDR1 SQVTM, CDR2 ANQGSEA. The CDR3 covers 13 residues. Trimming took 6 bases from V and 3 from J, leaving 15 bases between them.

CDR3 loop: CATSEPSPQKNEQFF. CDR3 bases: TGTGCCACCAGTGAGCCCTCCCCACAAAAGAATGAGCAGTTCTTC. This chain uses TRBV24-1 with TRBJ2-1, with D unresolved. The V gene lost 4 bases and the J gene lost 7 bases, with 16 bases spanning the gap. CDR1 is KGHDR, CDR2 SFDVKD, per germline. The CDR3 totals 15 residues.